This T cell receptor beta chain was observed in a study of response to subunit inactivated influenza vaccine. TCRdb passed the RT-PCR reads through MiXCR, listing each CDR3 protein once. Of under 950,000 distinct CDR3 sequences listed, approximately 22% are singletons. The study, taken as a whole, reports: There was a suggestion from the authors that each seasonal influenza vaccination recruits few new T cells.

CDR3 size: 14 residues. CDR1 and CDR2 (germline): SGHVS, FNYEAQ. V lost 5 bases, J lost 6 bases, and 8 bases stayed unmatched. On this clonotype: Its target is unknown.

The receptor's source is a man aged 50-59 years who received an inactivated influenza vaccine. The V call is TRBV7-6, the J call TRBJ2-7; 9 nucleotides match TRBD1. The sequenced sample was PBMCs from blood, obtained approximately 5 days after vaccination. This chain's CDR3 is CASSRRTGEGEQYF. CDR3 in DNA: TGTGCCAGCAGCCGCAGGACAGGGGAAGGCGAGCAGTACTTC.